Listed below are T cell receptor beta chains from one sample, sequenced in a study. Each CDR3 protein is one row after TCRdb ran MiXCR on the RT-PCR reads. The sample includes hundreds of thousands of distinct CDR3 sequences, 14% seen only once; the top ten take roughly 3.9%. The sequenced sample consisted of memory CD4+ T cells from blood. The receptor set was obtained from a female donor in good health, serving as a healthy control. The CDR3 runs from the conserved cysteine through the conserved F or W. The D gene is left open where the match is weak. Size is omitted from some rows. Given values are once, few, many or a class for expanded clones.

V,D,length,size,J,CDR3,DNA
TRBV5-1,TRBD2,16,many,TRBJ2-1,CASSLFSGLSYNEQFF,TGCGCCAGCAGCTTGTTTAGCGGGCTCTCCTACAATGAGCAGTTCTTC
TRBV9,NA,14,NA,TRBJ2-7,CASSVVGGSYEQYF,TGTGCCAGCAGCGTAGTCGGGGGCTCCTACGAGCAGTACTTC
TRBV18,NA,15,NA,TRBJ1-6,CASSLMGTNNSPLHF,TGTGCCAGCTCACTGATGGGGACCAATAATTCACCCCTCCACTTT
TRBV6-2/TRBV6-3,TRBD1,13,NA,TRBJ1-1,CASSYLADRGAFF,TGTGCCAGCAGTTACCTCGCGGACAGGGGAGCTTTCTTT
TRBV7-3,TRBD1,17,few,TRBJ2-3,CASSFGSGQGARDTQYF,TGTGCCAGCAGCTTTGGGTCCGGACAGGGGGCGCGAGATACGCAGTATTTT
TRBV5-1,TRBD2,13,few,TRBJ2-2,CASGRGGTGELFF,TGCGCCAGCGGACGGGGGGGCACCGGGGAGCTGTTTTTT
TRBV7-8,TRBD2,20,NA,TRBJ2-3,CASSLATRVLAGGKRDTQYF,TGTGCCAGCAGCTTAGCAACCCGGGTCCTAGCGGGAGGGAAGAGGGATACGCAGTATTTT
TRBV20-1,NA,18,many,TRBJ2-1,CSALKRGGQQGVYNEQFF,TGCAGTGCCCTCAAGAGGGGGGGACAGCAGGGGGTATACAATGAGCAGTTCTTC
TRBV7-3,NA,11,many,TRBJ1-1,CASGDGSEAFF,TGTGCCAGCGGGGATGGGTCTGAAGCTTTCTTT
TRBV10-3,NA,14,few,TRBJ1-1,CAITSGGGITEAFF,TGTGCCATAACCTCCGGGGGCGGGATCACTGAAGCTTTCTTT
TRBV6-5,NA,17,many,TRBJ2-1,CASSDSLLASSYNEQFF,TGTGCCAGCAGTGACTCGTTACTAGCCAGCTCCTACAATGAGCAGTTCTTC
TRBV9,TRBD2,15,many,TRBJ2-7,CASSKLAETSYEQYF,TGTGCCAGCAGCAAACTAGCGGAGACTTCCTACGAGCAGTACTTC
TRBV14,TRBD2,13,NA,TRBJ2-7,CASRGTRTNEQYF,TGTGCCAGCAGGGGGACTAGGACAAACGAGCAGTACTTC
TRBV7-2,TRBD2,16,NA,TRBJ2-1,CASSPRRAGGPLEQFF,TGTGCCAGCAGCCCCCGACGAGCGGGGGGGCCGCTGGAGCAGTTCTTC
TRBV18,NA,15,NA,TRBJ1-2,CASSPPLGTHYGYTF,TGTGCCAGCTCACCACCGCTGGGGACCCACTATGGCTACACCTTC
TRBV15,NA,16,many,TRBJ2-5,CATSRAGSGAVGAQYF,TGTGCCACCAGCAGAGCGGGATCAGGGGCGGTCGGGGCCCAGTACTTC
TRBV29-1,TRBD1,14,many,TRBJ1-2,CSVGAAGGNYGYTF,TGCAGCGTTGGTGCGGCAGGGGGAAACTATGGCTACACCTTC
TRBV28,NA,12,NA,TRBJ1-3,CASARVGNTIYF,TGTGCCAGCGCCCGGGTTGGAAACACCATATATTTT
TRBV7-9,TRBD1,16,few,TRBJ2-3,CASSSGTGGKPDTQYF,TGTGCCAGCAGTTCTGGGACAGGGGGCAAACCAGATACGCAGTATTTT
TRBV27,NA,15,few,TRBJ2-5,CASSPQVPPKETQYF,TGTGCCAGCAGTCCCCAGGTACCCCCTAAAGAGACCCAGTACTTC
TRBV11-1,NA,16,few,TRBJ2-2,CASSKDSALNTGELFF,TGTGCCAGCAGCAAAGACAGCGCGCTTAACACCGGGGAGCTGTTTTTT
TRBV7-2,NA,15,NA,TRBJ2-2,CASSFGHPKAGELFF,TGCGCCAGCAGCTTTGGACACCCCAAAGCCGGGGAGCTGTTTTTT
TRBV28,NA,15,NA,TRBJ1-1,CASSRTWGRGTEAFF,TGTGCCAGCAGTAGGACCTGGGGTAGAGGCACTGAAGCTTTCTTT
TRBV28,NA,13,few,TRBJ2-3,CASSFGRSDTQYF,TGTGCCAGCAGTTTTGGTCGTTCAGATACGCAGTATTTT
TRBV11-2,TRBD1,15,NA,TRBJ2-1,CASSPDRETYNEQFF,TGTGCCAGCAGTCCCGACAGGGAAACCTACAATGAGCAGTTCTTC
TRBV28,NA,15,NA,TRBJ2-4,CASRTQDLAKNIQYF,TGTGCCAGCAGAACCCAAGACCTAGCCAAAAACATTCAGTACTTC
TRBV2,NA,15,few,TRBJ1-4,CASNLDRGGSEKLFF,TGTGCCAGCAACCTCGACCGGGGAGGTAGTGAAAAACTGTTTTTT
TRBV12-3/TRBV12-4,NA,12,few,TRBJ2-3,CASSFGGGTQYF,TGTGCCAGCAGTTTTGGGGGGGGCACGCAGTATTTT
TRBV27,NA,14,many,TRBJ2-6,CASSLYVRANVLTF,TGTGCCAGCAGTTTATATGTGCGGGCCAACGTCCTGACTTTC
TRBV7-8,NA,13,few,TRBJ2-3,CASSFYSGEGHYF,TGTGCCAGCAGCTTCTATTCGGGAGAGGGGCATTATTTT
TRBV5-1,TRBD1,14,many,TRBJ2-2,CASFPGTGTGELFF,TGCGCCAGCTTTCCAGGGACAGGTACCGGGGAGCTGTTTTTT
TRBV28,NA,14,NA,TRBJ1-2,CASGSELGIYGYTF,TGTGCCAGCGGCTCGGAGCTCGGCATCTATGGCTACACCTTC
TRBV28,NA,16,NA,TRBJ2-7,CASTPSGDRPNYEQYF,TGTGCCAGCACGCCCAGTGGTGACAGACCAAACTACGAGCAGTACTTC
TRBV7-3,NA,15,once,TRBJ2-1,CASAPIPIGDNEQFF,TGTGCCAGCGCCCCGATCCCCATCGGTGACAATGAGCAGTTCTTC
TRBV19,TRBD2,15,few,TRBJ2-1,CATGGRAGGLGEQFF,TGTGCCACCGGGGGGAGAGCGGGAGGTCTCGGCGAGCAGTTCTTC
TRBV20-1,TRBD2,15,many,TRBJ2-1,CSASVIGLEGNEQFF,TGCAGTGCTAGTGTGATAGGACTAGAAGGCAATGAGCAGTTCTTC
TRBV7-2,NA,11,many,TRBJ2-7,CASSLDGFQYF,TGTGCCAGCAGCTTAGATGGCTTTCAGTACTTC
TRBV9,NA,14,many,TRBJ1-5,CASSVEGHHQPQHF,TGTGCCAGCAGCGTAGAAGGACATCATCAGCCCCAGCATTTT
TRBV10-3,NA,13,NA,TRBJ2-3,CAITQDSTDTQYF,TGTGCCATCACCCAAGACAGCACAGATACGCAGTATTTT
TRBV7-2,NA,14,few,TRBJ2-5,CASSLTVLEGTQYF,TGTGCCAGCAGCCTGACTGTCCTCGAGGGGACCCAGTACTTC
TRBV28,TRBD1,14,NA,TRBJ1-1,CASLWDRGNTEAFF,TGTGCCAGCCTTTGGGACAGGGGGAACACTGAAGCTTTCTTT
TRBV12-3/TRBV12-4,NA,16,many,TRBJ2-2,CASRSGSIANTGELFF,TGTGCCAGCAGGTCCGGGTCTATAGCGAACACCGGGGAGCTGTTTTTT
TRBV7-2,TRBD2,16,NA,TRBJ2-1,CASSTRGLVLGDEQFF,TGTGCCAGCAGCACTCGAGGACTAGTTCTAGGGGATGAGCAGTTCTTC
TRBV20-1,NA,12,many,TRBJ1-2,CSAEGFATGYTF,TGCAGTGCGGAGGGGTTTGCGACTGGCTACACCTTC
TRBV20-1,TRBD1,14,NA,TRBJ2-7,CSAYQGAPSYEQYF,TGCAGTGCTTACCAGGGGGCCCCCTCCTACGAGCAGTACTTC
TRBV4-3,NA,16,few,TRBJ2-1,CASSQGQTESYNEQFF,TGCGCCAGCAGCCAAGGTCAGACCGAATCCTACAATGAGCAGTTCTTC
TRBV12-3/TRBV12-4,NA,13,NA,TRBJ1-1,CASSFNLRGEAFF,TGTGCCAGCAGTTTCAACCTGAGGGGTGAAGCTTTCTTT
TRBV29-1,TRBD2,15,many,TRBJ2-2,CSVPSGRADTGELFF,TGCAGCGTGCCCAGCGGGAGGGCCGACACCGGGGAGCTGTTTTTT
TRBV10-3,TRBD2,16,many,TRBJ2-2,CAIRTSGSSDTGELFF,TGTGCCATCAGGACTAGCGGGAGCTCCGACACCGGGGAGCTGTTTTTT
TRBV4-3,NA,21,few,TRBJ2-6,CASSQDLILGRGKAGANVLTF,TGCGCCAGCAGCCAAGATCTCATATTGGGCAGGGGAAAGGCTGGGGCCAACGTCCTGACTTTC
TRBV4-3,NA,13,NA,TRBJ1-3,CASSQESGNTIYF,TGCGCCAGCAGCCAAGAGAGTGGAAACACCATATATTTT
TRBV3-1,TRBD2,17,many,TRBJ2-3,CASSQDLSPSGSVTQYF,TGTGCCAGCAGCCAAGATCTTTCTCCTAGCGGATCGGTTACGCAGTATTTT
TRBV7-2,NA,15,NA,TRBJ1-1,CASSLEPGAGTEAFF,TGTGCCAGCAGCTTAGAACCGGGGGCGGGCACTGAAGCTTTCTTT
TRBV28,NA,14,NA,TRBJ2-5,CASSLVLELWTQYF,TGTGCCAGCAGTTTAGTACTAGAGTTATGGACCCAGTACTTC
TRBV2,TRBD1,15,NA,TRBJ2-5,CASRRQGAADETQYF,TGTGCCAGCAGAAGACAGGGGGCGGCTGATGAGACCCAGTACTTC
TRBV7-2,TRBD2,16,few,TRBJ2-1,CASSPLASMGFNEQFF,TGTGCCAGCAGCCCACTAGCGAGCATGGGCTTCAATGAGCAGTTCTTC